The subject of this entry is one TCR beta chain. PCR primers comprised 60 Vbeta and 13 Jbeta primers. Method: immunoSEQ multiplex PCR; TCRdb's copy keeps in-frame clones and lacks some. Among 180,000 or so clones, over 65% were seen once, and the ten largest hold about 1.5%. The data were taken from a study of cytomegalovirus exposure and HLA in healthy donors. This CDR3 comprises 15 residues. Trimming cost V 0 bases and J 8 bases; bases outside gene matches: 9. The germline V gene has CDR1 MRHNA and CDR2 SNTAGT. This receptor was identified in a man aged 18 to 30 in good health and CMV-seronegative. The sequenced material came from PBMCs. V gene TRBV6-4 combines with J gene TRBJ1-2, with 7 bases that match TRBD1. The CDR3 DNA is TGTGCCAGCAGTGACTCGGCAGGGGGAATTGGGGGCTACACCTTC. It yields the protein CASSDSAGGIGGYTF.